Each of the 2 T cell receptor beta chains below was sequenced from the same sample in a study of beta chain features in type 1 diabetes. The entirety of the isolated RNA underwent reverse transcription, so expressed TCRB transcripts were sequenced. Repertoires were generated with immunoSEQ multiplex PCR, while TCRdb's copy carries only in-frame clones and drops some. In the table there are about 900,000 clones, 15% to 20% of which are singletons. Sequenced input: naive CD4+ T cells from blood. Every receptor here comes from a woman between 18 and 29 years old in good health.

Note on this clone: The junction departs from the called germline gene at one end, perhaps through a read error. CDR3 loop: CASSFTDTQYF. CDR3 in DNA: TGTGCTAGCAGCTTTACAGATACGCAGTATTTT. The chain recombines TRBV7-7 with TRBJ2-3; no clear D gene. The V gene's germline CDR1 is SSHAT and CDR2 FNYEAQ (reference sequence). CDR3 length: 11 residues.

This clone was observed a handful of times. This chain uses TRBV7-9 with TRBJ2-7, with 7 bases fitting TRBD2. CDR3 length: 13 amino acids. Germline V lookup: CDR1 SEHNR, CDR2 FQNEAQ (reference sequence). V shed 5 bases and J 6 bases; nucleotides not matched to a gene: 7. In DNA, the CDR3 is TGTGCCAGCAGCCGGGGGAGGGTCCGCGAGCAGTACTTC. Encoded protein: CASSRGRVREQYF. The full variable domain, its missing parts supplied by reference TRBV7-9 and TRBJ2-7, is DTGVSQNPRHKITKRGQNVTFRCDPISEHNRLYWYRQTLGQGPEFLTYFQNEAQLEKSRLLSDRFSAERPKGSFSTLEIQRTEQGDSAMYLCASSRGRVREQYFGPGTRLTVT.